This T cell receptor beta chain was identified during a study of T cells in Graves' hyperthyroidism and ophthalmopathy. TCR beta CDR3 regions were amplified from RNA transcripts. The HTBI primer set served for first-round RT-PCR of the TCR CDR3. TCRdb fed the multiplex PCR reads into MiXCR, producing one record per CDR3 protein. The repertoire holds 600,000 to 700,000 distinct CDR3 sequences, with roughly 15% as singletons. The junction had 14 bases not matched to a gene; V was cut back by 7 bases and J by 6 bases. The CDR3 totals 15 residues. Germline V gene lookup returns CDR1 ENHRY and CDR2 SYGVKD. Lactation, pregnancy, other autoimmune disease or uncontrolled infection excluded patients. The authors obtained PBMCs from 9 to 10 ml of fresh peripheral blood. This clonotype was found many times.

The chain couples TRBV10-3 to TRBJ2-7, with 8 nucleotides matching TRBD1. The specimen sequenced was blood. The TCR originated in a woman aged 40 to 50 with Graves' ophthalmopathy. The DNA for the CDR3 is TGTGCCATCACCGAGGCCCCCCGGACAGGGAGCGAGCAGTACTTC. As protein: CAITEAPRTGSEQYF.